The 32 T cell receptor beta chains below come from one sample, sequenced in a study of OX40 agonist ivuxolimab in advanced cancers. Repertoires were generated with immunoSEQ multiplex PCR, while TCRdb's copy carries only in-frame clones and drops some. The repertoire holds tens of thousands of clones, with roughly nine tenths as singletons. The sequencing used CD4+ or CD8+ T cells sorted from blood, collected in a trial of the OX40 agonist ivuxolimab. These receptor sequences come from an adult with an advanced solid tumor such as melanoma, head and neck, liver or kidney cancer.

The CDR3 DNA follows: TGTGCCAGCAGCACCCGGACTAGCGGGAGGGCCTACAATGAGCAGTTCTTC. Translation gives CASSTRTSGRAYNEQFF. This rearrangement joins TRBV13 to TRBJ2-1; 15 nucleotides agree with TRBD2. Per germline, CDR1 PRHDT and CDR2 FYEKMQ (reference sequence). The V and J ends lost 5 bases and 2 bases, in that order; junction bases with no gene match: 4. The CDR3 totals 17 residues.

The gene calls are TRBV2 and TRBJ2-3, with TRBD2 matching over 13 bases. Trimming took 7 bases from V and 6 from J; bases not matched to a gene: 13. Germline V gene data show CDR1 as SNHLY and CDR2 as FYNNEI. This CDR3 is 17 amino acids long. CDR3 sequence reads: CASKSGLAGPLVDTQYF. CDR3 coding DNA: TGTGCCAGCAAGTCGGGACTAGCGGGACCCCTGGTTGATACGCAGTATTTT.

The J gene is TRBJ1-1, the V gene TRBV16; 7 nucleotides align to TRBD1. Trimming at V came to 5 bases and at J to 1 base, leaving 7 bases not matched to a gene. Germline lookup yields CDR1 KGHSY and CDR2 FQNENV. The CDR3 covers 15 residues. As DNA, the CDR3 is TGTGCCAGCAGCTTCGACAGGGAGGGGAACACTGAAGCTTTCTTT. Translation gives CASSFDREGNTEAFF.

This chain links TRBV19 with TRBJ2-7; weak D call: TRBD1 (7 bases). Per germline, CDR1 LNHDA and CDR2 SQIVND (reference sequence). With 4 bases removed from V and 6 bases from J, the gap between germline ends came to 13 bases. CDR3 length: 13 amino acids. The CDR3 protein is CASSTYRGGEQYF. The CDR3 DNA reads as TGTGCCAGTAGTACCTACAGGGGAGGCGAGCAGTACTTC.

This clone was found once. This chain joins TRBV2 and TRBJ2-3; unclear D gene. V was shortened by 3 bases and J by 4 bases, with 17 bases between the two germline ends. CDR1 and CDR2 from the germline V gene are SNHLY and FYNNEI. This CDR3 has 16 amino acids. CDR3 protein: CASSDWPKGPADTQYF. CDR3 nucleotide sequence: TGTGCCAGCAGTGATTGGCCGAAAGGCCCCGCAGATACGCAGTATTTT.

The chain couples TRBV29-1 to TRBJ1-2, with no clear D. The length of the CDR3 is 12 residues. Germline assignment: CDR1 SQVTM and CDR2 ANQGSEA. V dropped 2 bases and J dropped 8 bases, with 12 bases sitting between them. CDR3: CSVERGGSGYTF. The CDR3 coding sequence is TGCAGCGTTGAAAGAGGAGGAAGCGGCTACACCTTC.

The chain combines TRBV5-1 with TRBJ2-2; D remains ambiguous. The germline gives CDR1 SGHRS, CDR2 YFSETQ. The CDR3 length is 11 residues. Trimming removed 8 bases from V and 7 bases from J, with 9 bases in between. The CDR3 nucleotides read TGCGCCAGTACGATTTTCGGGGAGCTGTTTTTT. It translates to CASTIFGELFF.

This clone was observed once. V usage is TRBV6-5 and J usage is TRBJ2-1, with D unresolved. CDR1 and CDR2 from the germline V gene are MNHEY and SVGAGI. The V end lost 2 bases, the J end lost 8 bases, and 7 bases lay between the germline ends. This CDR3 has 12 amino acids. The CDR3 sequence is CASSYPHHEQFF. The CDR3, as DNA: TGTGCCAGCAGTTACCCCCACCATGAGCAGTTCTTC.

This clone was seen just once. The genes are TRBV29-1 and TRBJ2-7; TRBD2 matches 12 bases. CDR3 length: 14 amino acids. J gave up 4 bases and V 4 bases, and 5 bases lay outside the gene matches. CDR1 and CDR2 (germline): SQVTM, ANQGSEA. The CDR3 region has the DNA TGCAGCGTTGCCGGACTAGCGGGAATGTACGAGCAGTACTTC. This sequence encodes CSVAGLAGMYEQYF.

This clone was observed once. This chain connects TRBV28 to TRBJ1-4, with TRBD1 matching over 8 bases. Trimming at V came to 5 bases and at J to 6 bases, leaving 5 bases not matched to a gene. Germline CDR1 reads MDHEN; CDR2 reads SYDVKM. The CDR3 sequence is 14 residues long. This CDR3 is CASSDRGKDEKLFF. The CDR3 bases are TGTGCCAGCAGTGACAGGGGAAAGGATGAAAAACTGTTTTTT.

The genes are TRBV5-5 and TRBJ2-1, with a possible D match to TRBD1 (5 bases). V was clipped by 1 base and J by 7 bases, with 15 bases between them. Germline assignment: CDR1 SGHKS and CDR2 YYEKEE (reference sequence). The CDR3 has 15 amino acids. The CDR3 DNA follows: TGTGCCAGCAGCTTGATAACAGGCGCGTATAATGAGCAGTTCTTC. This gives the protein CASSLITGAYNEQFF.

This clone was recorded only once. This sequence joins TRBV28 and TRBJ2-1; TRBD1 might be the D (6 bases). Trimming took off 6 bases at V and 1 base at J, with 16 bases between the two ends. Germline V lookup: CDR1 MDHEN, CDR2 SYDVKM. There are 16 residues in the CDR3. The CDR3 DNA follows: TGTGCCAGCAGAACCCGGGACACCCGTTCCTACAATGAGCAGTTCTTC. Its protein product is CASRTRDTRSYNEQFF.

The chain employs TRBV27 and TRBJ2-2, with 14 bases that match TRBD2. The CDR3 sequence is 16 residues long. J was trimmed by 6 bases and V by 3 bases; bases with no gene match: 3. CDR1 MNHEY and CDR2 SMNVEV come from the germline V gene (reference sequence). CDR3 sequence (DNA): TGTGCCAGCAGTTTGGGGACTAGCGGGAGATCCGGGGAGCTGTTTTTT. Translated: CASSLGTSGRSGELFF.

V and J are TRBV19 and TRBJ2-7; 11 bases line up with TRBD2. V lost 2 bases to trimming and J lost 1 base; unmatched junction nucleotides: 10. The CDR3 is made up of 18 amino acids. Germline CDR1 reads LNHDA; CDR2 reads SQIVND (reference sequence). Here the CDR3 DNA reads TGTGCCAGTAGTATAAGTACTAGCGGGAGCGCTTATTCCTACGAGCAGTACTTC. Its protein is CASSISTSGSAYSYEQYF.

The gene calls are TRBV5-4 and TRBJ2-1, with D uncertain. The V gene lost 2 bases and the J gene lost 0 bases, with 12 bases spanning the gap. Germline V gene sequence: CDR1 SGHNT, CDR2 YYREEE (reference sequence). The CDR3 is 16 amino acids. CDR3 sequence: CASSFGGSSSYNEQFF. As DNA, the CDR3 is TGTGCCAGCAGCTTCGGCGGATCCAGCTCCTACAATGAGCAGTTCTTC.

Here the CDR3 reads CASSEQANTEAFF. The CDR3 bases are TGCGCCAGCAGTGAACAGGCGAACACTGAAGCTTTCTTT. The chain recombines TRBV10-1 with TRBJ1-1, with a weak D call TRBD1 (5 bases). This CDR3 is 13 amino acids long. CDR1 and CDR2 (germline): WNHNN, SYGVQD (reference sequence). V lost 3 bases, J lost 1 base, and 6 bases lay in between.

The CDR3 sequence: CASSPGPQTGEQYF. The CDR3, as DNA: TGTGCCAGCAGCCCGGGGCCCCAGACGGGAGAGCAGTACTTC. The chain couples TRBV5-4 to TRBJ2-5, with a weak D call TRBD2 (6 bases). The CDR3 sequence is 14 residues long. Germline CDR1 SGHNT, CDR2 YYREEE (reference sequence). V was cut by 4 bases and J by 11 bases, with 21 bases left in between.

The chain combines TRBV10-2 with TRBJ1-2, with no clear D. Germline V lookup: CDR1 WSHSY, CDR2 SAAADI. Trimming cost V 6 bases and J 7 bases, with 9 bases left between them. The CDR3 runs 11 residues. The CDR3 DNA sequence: TGCGCCAGCAGGAAACTAGGTGGCTACACCTTC. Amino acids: CASRKLGGYTF.

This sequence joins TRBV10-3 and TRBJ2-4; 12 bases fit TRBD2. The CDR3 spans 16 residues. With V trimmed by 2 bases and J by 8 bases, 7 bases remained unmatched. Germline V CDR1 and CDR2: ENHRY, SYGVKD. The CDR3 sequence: CAISEETSGRSDIQYF. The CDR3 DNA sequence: TGTGCCATCAGTGAGGAGACTAGCGGGAGATCAGACATTCAGTACTTC.

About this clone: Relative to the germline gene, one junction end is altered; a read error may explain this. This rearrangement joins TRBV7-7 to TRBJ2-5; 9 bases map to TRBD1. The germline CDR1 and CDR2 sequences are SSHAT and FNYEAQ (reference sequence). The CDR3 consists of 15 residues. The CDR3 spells CASSPGTGLRETQYF. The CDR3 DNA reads TGTGCTAGCAGCCCCGGGACAGGGCTCAGGGAGACCCAGTACTTC.

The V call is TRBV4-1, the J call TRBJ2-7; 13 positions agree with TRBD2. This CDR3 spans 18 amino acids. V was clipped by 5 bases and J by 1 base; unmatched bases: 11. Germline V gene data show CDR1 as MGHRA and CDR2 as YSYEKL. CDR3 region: CASSVLAGGPKGSYEQYF. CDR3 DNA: TGCGCCAGCAGCGTACTAGCGGGAGGGCCGAAAGGGTCCTACGAGCAGTACTTC.

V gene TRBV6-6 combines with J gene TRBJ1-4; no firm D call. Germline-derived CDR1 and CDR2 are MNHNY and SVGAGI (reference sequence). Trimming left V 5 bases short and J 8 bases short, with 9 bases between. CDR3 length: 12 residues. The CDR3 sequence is CASSLDGEKLFF. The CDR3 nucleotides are TGTGCCAGCAGTCTGGACGGCGAAAAACTGTTTTTT.

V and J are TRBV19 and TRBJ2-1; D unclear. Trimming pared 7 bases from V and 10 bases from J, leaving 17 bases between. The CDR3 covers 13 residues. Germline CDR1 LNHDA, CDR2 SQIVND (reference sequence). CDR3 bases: TGTGCCAGTACCCCGGGCAGTTCTTTGGAGCAGTTCTTC. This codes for CASTPGSSLEQFF.

Here the CDR3 reads CASSLGGYQVNQPQHF. The CDR3 bases are TGTGCCAGCAGCTTAGGGGGGTACCAGGTGAATCAGCCCCAGCATTTT. The chain carries TRBV7-3 and TRBJ1-5, with D tentatively TRBD1 (5 bases). Trimming cost V 2 bases and J 4 bases, with 15 bases left between them. This CDR3 has 16 amino acids. Looked up from germline, CDR1 is SGHTA and CDR2 is FQGTGA.

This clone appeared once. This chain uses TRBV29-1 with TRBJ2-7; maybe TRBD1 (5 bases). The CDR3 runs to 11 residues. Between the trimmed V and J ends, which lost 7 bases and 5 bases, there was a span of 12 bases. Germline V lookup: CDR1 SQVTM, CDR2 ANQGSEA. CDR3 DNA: TGCAGCGGGGGCCGCGGAGACGAGCAGTACTTC. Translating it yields CSGGRGDEQYF.

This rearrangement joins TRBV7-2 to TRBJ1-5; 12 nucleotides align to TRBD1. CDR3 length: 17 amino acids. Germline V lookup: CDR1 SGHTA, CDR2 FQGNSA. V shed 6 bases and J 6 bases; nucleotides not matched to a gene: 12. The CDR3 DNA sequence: TGTGCCAGCAGACCGAATACCGGGACAGGGGGCAGTCAGCCCCAGCATTTT. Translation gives CASRPNTGTGGSQPQHF.

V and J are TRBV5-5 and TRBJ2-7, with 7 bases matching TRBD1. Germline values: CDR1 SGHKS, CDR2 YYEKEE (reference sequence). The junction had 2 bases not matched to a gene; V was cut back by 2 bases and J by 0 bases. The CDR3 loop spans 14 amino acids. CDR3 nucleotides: TGTGCCAGCAGCTTCAGGGGGAGCTCCTACGAGCAGTACTTC. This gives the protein CASSFRGSSYEQYF.

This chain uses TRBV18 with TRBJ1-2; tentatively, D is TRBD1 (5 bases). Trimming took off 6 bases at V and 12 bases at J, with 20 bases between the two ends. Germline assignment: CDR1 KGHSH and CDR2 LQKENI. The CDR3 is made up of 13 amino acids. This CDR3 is CASSPQAGDLNTF. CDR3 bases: TGTGCCAGCTCCCCGCAGGCGGGGGACCTGAACACCTTC.

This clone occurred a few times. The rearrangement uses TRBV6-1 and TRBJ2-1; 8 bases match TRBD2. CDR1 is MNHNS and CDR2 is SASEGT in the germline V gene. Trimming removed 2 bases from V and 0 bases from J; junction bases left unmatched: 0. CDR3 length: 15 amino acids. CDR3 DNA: TGTGCCAGCAGTGAACTAGCGGGCTCCTACAATGAGCAGTTCTTC. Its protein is CASSELAGSYNEQFF.

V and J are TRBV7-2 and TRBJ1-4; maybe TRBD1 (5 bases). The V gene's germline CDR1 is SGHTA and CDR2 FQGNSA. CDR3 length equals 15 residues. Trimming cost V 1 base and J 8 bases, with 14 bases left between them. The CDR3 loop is CASSLVVQGGEKLFF. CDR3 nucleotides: TGTGCCAGCAGCTTAGTCGTGCAGGGTGGCGAAAAACTGTTTTTT.

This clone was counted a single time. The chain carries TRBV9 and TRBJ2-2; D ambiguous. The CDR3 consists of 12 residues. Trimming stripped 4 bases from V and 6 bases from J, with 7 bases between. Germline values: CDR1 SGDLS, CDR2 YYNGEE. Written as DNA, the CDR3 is TGTGCCAGCAGCTTCCCCCCCGGGGAGCTGTTTTTT. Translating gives CASSFPPGELFF.

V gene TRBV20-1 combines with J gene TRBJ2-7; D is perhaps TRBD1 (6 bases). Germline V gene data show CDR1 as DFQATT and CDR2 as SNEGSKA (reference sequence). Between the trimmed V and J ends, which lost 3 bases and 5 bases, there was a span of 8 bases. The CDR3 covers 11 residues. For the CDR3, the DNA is TGCAGTGCTAGTCACAGGGACGAGCAGTACTTC. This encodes CSASHRDEQYF.